Presented here are 18 T cell receptor beta chains from one specimen sequenced in a study of blood T cell repertoires in COVID-19 (dated by TCRdb to about 2020). Library preparation was by the immunoSEQ multiplex PCR assay. Drawn from immuneACCESS, this table holds only the in-frame rearrangements with V and J called that TCRdb kept. Clones are partly lost; checked studies trace under half to an unresolved V gene and leave the rest unexplained. The sample table records about 160,000 clones; under 90% of these occur just once. The top ten clones comprise around 20% of the sample. Specimen: peripheral blood. Receptors originate from an elderly woman with acute or convalescent COVID-19.

This clone has only a few counts. The chain uses TRBV5-8 and TRBJ1-1, with 7 positions matching TRBD1. Germline CDR1 reads SGHTS; CDR2 reads YDEGEE. The CDR3 has 13 residues. Unmatched junction bases numbered 6, after V lost 4 bases and J lost 6 bases. CDR3 residues: CASSGYRGSEAFF. The CDR3 bases are TGTGCCAGCAGCGGATACAGGGGTTCTGAAGCTTTCTTT.

This clone was detected once. The chain uses TRBV27 and TRBJ1-2; TRBD1 agrees at 8 bases. Trimming removed 2 bases from V and 7 bases from J; junction bases left unmatched: 3. CDR1 and CDR2 (germline): MNHEY, SMNVEV (reference sequence). The length of the CDR3 is 13 residues. CDR3 bases: TGTGCCAGCAGTTTAACGACAGGGGTTGGCTACACCTTC. Translated: CASSLTTGVGYTF.

The chain recombines TRBV19 with TRBJ2-1, with D tentatively TRBD1 (6 bases). The CDR3 length is 13 residues. Trimming shortened V by 5 bases and J by 4 bases, and 9 bases separated the two germline ends. Germline V gene data show CDR1 as LNHDA and CDR2 as SQIVND (reference sequence). Written as DNA, the CDR3 is TGTGCCAGTAGTTCGGGACATTACAATGAGCAGTTCTTC. Protein product: CASSSGHYNEQFF.

The V call is TRBV6-4, the J call TRBJ1-2, with 8 bases identical to TRBD1. Germline trimming cut 5 bases from V and 3 bases from J; bases unmatched to any gene: 5. This CDR3 has 14 amino acids. Germline V gives CDR1 MRHNA, CDR2 SNTAGT. CDR3 amino acids: CASSTGQGHYGYTF. CDR3 DNA: TGTGCCAGCAGTACCGGACAGGGACACTATGGCTACACCTTC.

The chain combines TRBV6-2 or TRBV6-3 with TRBJ2-6; D is perhaps TRBD2 (6 bases). Looked up from germline, CDR1 is MNHEY and CDR2 is SVGEGT. Trimming shortened V by 5 bases and J by 0 bases, and 11 bases separated the two germline ends. This CDR3 has 16 amino acids. The CDR3 reads CASSNPGGSGANVLTF. The CDR3 coding sequence is TGTGCCAGCAGTAACCCCGGGGGCTCTGGGGCCAACGTCCTGACTTTC.

CDR3 region: CASGLGLSYEQYF. The DNA for the CDR3 is TGTGCTAGTGGTTTGGGACTCTCCTACGAGCAGTACTTC. V gene TRBV12-5 combines with J gene TRBJ2-7; D uncertain. V was clipped by 1 base and J by 0 bases, with 4 bases between them. The CDR3 totals 13 residues. Germline lookup yields CDR1 LGHNT and CDR2 FRNRAP.

The gene calls are TRBV2 and TRBJ2-1; TRBD2 matches at 13 bases. The germline CDR1 and CDR2 sequences are SNHLY and FYNNEI. The V and J ends lost 6 bases and 7 bases, in that order; junction bases with no gene match: 3. The CDR3 length is 14 residues. CDR3 sequence reads: CASRGLAGLNEQFF. CDR3 in DNA: TGTGCCAGCAGGGGACTAGCGGGACTTAATGAGCAGTTCTTC.

The chain uses TRBV7-9 and TRBJ2-5; TRBD1 matches 8 bases. V lost 5 bases and J lost 4; bases outside the gene matches: 6. The CDR3 is 14 amino acids. Germline CDR1 SEHNR, CDR2 FQNEAQ (reference sequence). CDR3 nucleotides: TGTGCCAGCAGCGAATGGACAGGGTTAGAGACCCAGTACTTC. Its translation: CASSEWTGLETQYF.

A note on this clone: In the same sample, other DNA sequences code for this CDR3. The chain uses TRBV5-1 and TRBJ1-3; D is uncertain. CDR3 length: 15 residues. Germline V gene data show CDR1 as SGHRS and CDR2 as YFSETQ. The germline V and J ends were trimmed by 0 bases and 0 bases, with 7 bases remaining between them. As DNA, the CDR3 is TGCGCCAGCAGCTTGGGTGGGAGCTCTGGAAACACCATATATTTT. It yields the protein CASSLGGSSGNTIYF.

The chain carries TRBV18 and TRBJ1-1, with 9 bases identical to TRBD1. The CDR3 has 17 residues. Germline CDR1 reads KGHSH; CDR2 reads LQKENI. J gave up 2 bases and V 1 base, and 8 bases lay outside the gene matches. The CDR3 region has the DNA TGTGCCAGCTCACCACGAGGGACAGGGACTATTAACACTGAAGCTTTCTTT. As protein: CASSPRGTGTINTEAFF.

The CDR3 DNA follows: TGTGCCAGCAGTATCATCGGACTAGCGGGAGGTATCGGGGAGCTGTTTTTT. Encoded protein: CASSIIGLAGGIGELFF. The V call is TRBV27, the J call TRBJ2-2; TRBD2 aligns across 14 bases. There are 17 residues in the CDR3. Germline V gene lookup returns CDR1 MNHEY and CDR2 SMNVEV (reference sequence). Losses at the gene ends were 5 bases for V and 7 bases for J; bases not matched to a gene: 9.

The chain joins TRBV9 to TRBJ2-2; TRBD1 might be the D (5 bases). Looked up from germline, CDR1 is SGDLS and CDR2 is YYNGEE. V lost 0 bases and J 3 bases, leaving 12 bases between the germline ends. CDR3 size: 16 residues. The DNA of the CDR3 is TGTGCCAGCAGCGTAGTTCACGACAGTCACACCGGGGAGCTGTTTTTT. Protein sequence: CASSVVHDSHTGELFF.

This clone was seen ten or more times. The V and J genes are TRBV28 and TRBJ1-5; D not resolved. This CDR3 region has 13 residues. Deletions cut 6 bases from V and 4 bases from J, with 10 bases between. Germline assignment: CDR1 MDHEN and CDR2 SYDVKM. In nucleotides, the CDR3 is TGTGCCAGCAGCTCCACTGCGAATCAGCCCCAGCATTTT. Its protein is CASSSTANQPQHF.

The chain recombines TRBV10-1 with TRBJ2-3; the match to TRBD2 covers 11 bases. CDR1 is WNHNN and CDR2 is SYGVQD in the germline V gene (reference sequence). This CDR3 contains 15 residues. Germline trimming cut 6 bases from V and 2 bases from J; bases unmatched to any gene: 4. The CDR3 DNA is TGCGCCAGCAGCCCGGGACTAGCGGCCACAGATACGCAGTATTTT. Residues: CASSPGLAATDTQYF.

This chain connects TRBV27 to TRBJ1-5; 10 bases line up with TRBD1. Trimming at V came to 2 bases and at J to 3 bases, leaving 1 base not matched to a gene. The CDR3 extends over 15 amino acids. Germline assignment: CDR1 MNHEY and CDR2 SMNVEV (reference sequence). CDR3 amino acids: CASSLGTGANQPQHF. As DNA, the CDR3 is TGTGCCAGCAGTTTAGGGACAGGGGCCAATCAGCCCCAGCATTTT.

The chain combines TRBV5-5 with TRBJ1-2, with 7 bases lining up with TRBD1. CDR3 length: 14 residues. V lost 4 bases and J lost 2; bases outside the gene matches: 5. CDR1 is SGHKS and CDR2 is YYEKEE in the germline V gene (reference sequence). As DNA, the CDR3 is TGTGCCAGCAGCCGAACAGGGGAAAACTATGGCTACACCTTC. Protein product: CASSRTGENYGYTF.

The chain combines TRBV29-1 with TRBJ1-1; possible D gene TRBD1, 5 bases. Germline V lookup: CDR1 SQVTM, CDR2 ANQGSEA. Trimming stripped 6 bases from V and 3 bases from J, with 20 bases between. This CDR3 spans 15 amino acids. The CDR3 DNA sequence: TGCAGCGTCTCGGGGGGAGGCACGGTTCACACTGAAGCTTTCTTT. Translated, it gives CSVSGGGTVHTEAFF.

The genes are TRBV4-3 and TRBJ2-7; possible D gene TRBD2, 6 bases. Trimming left V 9 bases short and J 3 bases short, with 21 bases between. Germline V gives CDR1 LGHNA, CDR2 YSLEER. The CDR3 sequence is 15 residues long. The CDR3 nucleotides read TGCGCCAGGGCAGCCAGGCTCGGACTATTCTACGAGCAGTACTTC. This codes for CARAARLGLFYEQYF.